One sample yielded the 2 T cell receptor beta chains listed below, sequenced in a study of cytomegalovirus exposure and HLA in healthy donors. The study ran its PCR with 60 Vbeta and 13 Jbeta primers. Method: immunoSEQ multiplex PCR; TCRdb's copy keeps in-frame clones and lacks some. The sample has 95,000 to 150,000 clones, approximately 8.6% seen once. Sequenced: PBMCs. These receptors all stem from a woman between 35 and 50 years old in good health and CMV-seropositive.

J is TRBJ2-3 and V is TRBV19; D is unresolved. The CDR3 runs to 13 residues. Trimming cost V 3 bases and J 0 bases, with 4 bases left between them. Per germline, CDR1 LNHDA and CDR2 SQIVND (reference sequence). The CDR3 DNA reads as TGTGCCAGTAGTATCCCTAGCACAGATACGCAGTATTTT. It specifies CASSIPSTDTQYF.

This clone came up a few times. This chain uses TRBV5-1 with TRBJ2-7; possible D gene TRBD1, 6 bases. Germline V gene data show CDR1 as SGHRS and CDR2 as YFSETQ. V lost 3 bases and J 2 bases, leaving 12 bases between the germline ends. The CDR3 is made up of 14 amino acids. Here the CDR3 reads CASSSKGQTYEQYF. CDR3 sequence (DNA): TGCGCCAGCAGCTCCAAAGGACAGACCTACGAGCAGTACTTC.